The 17 T cell receptor beta chains below all came from one sample that was sequenced in a study of a mutant IDH1 vaccine in newly diagnosed glioma (dated by TCRdb to 2020 to 2022). Library method: the immunoSEQ multiplex PCR assay. TCRdb retrieved this table from immuneACCESS and kept in-frame rearrangements only. Not all clones are present; in checked studies, unresolved V genes account for under half, and no reason is known for the remainder. Here the sample has about 21,000 clones; just under 90% occur a single time. The ten largest clones take up around 5.7% of the sample. The sample's time point label is to be understood as: week 11, during vaccination. Every vaccine dose consisted of 300 ug of a 20-mer mutant IDH1 peptide in Montanide, administered subcutaneously together with topical imiquimod. The antigens of these receptors remain unknown. Sequenced material: PBMCs, taken from a glioma patient whose treatment included an IDH1 peptide vaccine. The source is a woman in her thirties or forties with glioma.

This chain uses TRBV7-9 with TRBJ2-5; D might be TRBD2 (5 bases). CDR3 size: 13 residues. CDR1 and CDR2 (germline): SEHNR, FQNEAQ (reference sequence). Trimming shortened V by 1 base and J by 2 bases, and 5 bases separated the two germline ends. The CDR3 nucleotides read TGTGCCAGCAGCTTAGGAGGGCAAGAGACCCAGTACTTC. This translates into CASSLGGQETQYF.

The chain has TRBV7-9 and TRBJ2-5; tentatively, D is TRBD1 or TRBD2 (5 bases each). The CDR3 consists of 15 residues. The V gene lost 2 bases and the J gene lost 5 bases, with 15 bases spanning the gap. Germline CDR1 is SEHNR and CDR2 is FQNEAQ (reference sequence). For the CDR3, the DNA is TGTGCCAGCAGCTTAAAGAGGACCGAGGGGGAGACCCAGTACTTC. It specifies CASSLKRTEGETQYF.

The chain combines TRBV5-1 with TRBJ1-1; TRBD1 is a possible D gene (5 bases). Per germline, CDR1 SGHRS and CDR2 YFSETQ. The CDR3 runs to 16 residues. Trimming pared 4 bases from V and 1 base from J, leaving 17 bases between. The CDR3: CASSLDNQTQNTEAFF. CDR3 nucleotides: TGCGCCAGCAGCCTGGACAACCAAACCCAGAACACTGAAGCTTTCTTT.

This chain joins TRBV5-1 and TRBJ1-1, with D possibly matching TRBD1 (6 bases). The germline V gene has CDR1 SGHRS and CDR2 YFSETQ. The CDR3 is made up of 16 amino acids. The ends were cut back, 5 bases at V and 6 bases at J, with 23 bases in the middle. The CDR3 region has the DNA TGCGCCAGCAGAAGGGTCAGGGGCGAGGGAACGGCTGAAGCTTTCTTT. Encoded protein: CASRRVRGEGTAEAFF.

The chain is built from TRBV20-1 and TRBJ2-4; D gene uncertain. From germline, CDR1 is DFQATT and CDR2 SNEGSKA (reference sequence). V lost 7 bases to trimming and J lost 8 bases, with 12 bases between them. This CDR3 is 11 amino acids long. The CDR3 reads CSGPFLDIQYF. The CDR3 bases are TGCAGTGGTCCTTTTTTGGACATTCAGTACTTC.

V and J are TRBV13 and TRBJ2-7; 9 positions match TRBD1. Germline loops: CDR1 PRHDT, CDR2 FYEKMQ (reference sequence). V lost 3 bases, J lost 5 bases, and 8 bases stayed unmatched. The CDR3 runs to 15 residues. The CDR3 loop is CASSFRQGVFHEQYF. CDR3 DNA sequence: TGTGCCAGCAGCTTCCGACAGGGGGTTTTCCACGAGCAGTACTTC.

The chain has TRBV23-1 and TRBJ2-5; the match to TRBD2 covers 7 bases. TRBV23-1 qualifies as an ORF whose function is uncertain. J lost 5 bases, V lost 4 bases, and 7 bases had no gene match. The CDR3 has 14 amino acids. The CDR3 spells CASSLGGLWETQYF. The CDR3 nucleotides are TGCGCCAGCAGTCTGGGAGGGCTGTGGGAGACCCAGTACTTC.

The rearrangement joins TRBV5-6 to TRBJ1-5; 9 bases fit TRBD1. The V segment lost 7 bases and the J segment 4 bases; nucleotides outside the gene matches: 3. The CDR3 extends over 13 amino acids. Germline CDR1 SGHDT, CDR2 YYEEEE. This CDR3 is CASSGQGNQPQHF. DNA of the CDR3: TGTGCCAGCTCCGGACAGGGGAATCAGCCCCAGCATTTT. Filled out from reference TRBV5-6 and TRBJ1-5, the complete variable domain reads DAGVTQSPTHLIKTRGQQVTLRCSPKSGHDTVSWYQQALGQGPQFIFQYYEEEERQRGNFPDRFSGHQFPNYSSELNVNALLLGDSALYLCASSGQGNQPQHFGDGTRLSIL.

The chain is built from TRBV10-2 and TRBJ1-1, with no clear D. Trimming pared 1 base from V and 0 bases from J, leaving 12 bases between. The germline gives CDR1 WSHSY, CDR2 SAAADI. The CDR3 has 16 amino acids. CDR3 in amino acids: CASSEFIGWMNTEAFF. The CDR3, as DNA: TGCGCCAGCAGTGAGTTTATAGGGTGGATGAACACTGAAGCTTTCTTT.

V usage is TRBV7-6 and J usage is TRBJ1-1, with 7 bases that match TRBD1. CDR1 and CDR2 from the germline V gene are SGHVS and FNYEAQ. The CDR3 length is 14 residues. Unmatched junction bases numbered 5, after V lost 2 bases and J lost 5 bases. The CDR3 loop reads CASSLTHRGTEAFF. CDR3 nucleotides: TGTGCCAGCAGCTTAACCCACAGGGGAACTGAAGCTTTCTTT. Complete variable domain (other parts from reference TRBV7-6 and TRBJ1-1): GAGVSQSPRYKVTKRGQDVALRCDPISGHVSLYWYRQALGQGPEFLTYFNYEAQQDKSGLPNDRFSAERPEGSISTLTIQRTEQRDSAMYRCASSLTHRGTEAFFGQGTRLTVV.

The chain is built from TRBV19 and TRBJ1-2; 11 bases are shared with TRBD1. Germline V CDR1 and CDR2: LNHDA, SQIVND (reference sequence). J was trimmed by 4 bases and V by 4 bases; bases with no gene match: 2. This CDR3 has 14 residues. Written as DNA, the CDR3 is TGTGCCAGTAGTAAGGGGACAGGGGGCTATGGCTACACCTTC. Translation: CASSKGTGGYGYTF.

The CDR3 DNA sequence: TGTGCCAGTAGCGTGTCATGGGGAACTGAAGCTTTCTTT. Its protein product is CASSVSWGTEAFF. The chain uses TRBV19 and TRBJ1-1; D is uncertain. V was clipped by 6 bases and J by 5 bases, with 13 bases between them. From germline, CDR1 is LNHDA and CDR2 SQIVND (reference sequence). The CDR3 loop spans 13 amino acids.

The CDR3 reads CASSLTRGERETQYF. CDR3 DNA: TGTGCCAGCAGCTTGACGAGGGGAGAAAGAGAGACCCAGTACTTC. The genes are TRBV5-4 and TRBJ2-5, with D perhaps TRBD1 or TRBD2 (5 bases each). CDR3 length equals 15 residues. From germline, CDR1 is SGHNT and CDR2 YYREEE (reference sequence). Trimming cost V 1 base and J 4 bases, with 14 bases left between them.

CDR3 nucleotides: TGTGCCAGCAGCTTAGAGGGGGGCACTGAAGCTTTCTTT. Protein sequence: CASSLEGGTEAFF. This chain connects TRBV5-4 to TRBJ1-1, with D possibly being TRBD1 (6 bases). Germline V gives CDR1 SGHNT, CDR2 YYREEE (reference sequence). The V gene lost 2 bases and the J gene lost 4 bases, with 9 bases spanning the gap. The CDR3 loop spans 13 amino acids.

This clone has a single count. The chain employs TRBV6-5 and TRBJ1-2; TRBD1 might be the D (6 bases). The CDR3 is 12 amino acids. The V gene lost 7 bases and the J gene lost 8 bases, with 14 bases spanning the gap. Germline assignment: CDR1 MNHEY and CDR2 SVGAGI. The DNA for the CDR3 is TGTGCCAGCAATGGGGGCCTGGAGGGCTACACCTTC. Protein: CASNGGLEGYTF.

The rearrangement joins TRBV6-1 to TRBJ2-7; 7 bases fit TRBD1. This CDR3 has 13 amino acids. J lost 6 bases, V lost 2 bases, and 4 bases had no gene match. CDR1 and CDR2 (germline): MNHNS, SASEGT. The CDR3 nucleotides are TGTGCCAGCAGTGAAACAGGGGCGGGCGAGCAGTACTTC. Translating gives CASSETGAGEQYF.

J is TRBJ1-2 and V is TRBV2; D may be TRBD1 (6 bases). The V end lost 1 base, the J end lost 8 bases, and 11 bases lay between the germline ends. The germline V gene encodes CDR1 SNHLY and CDR2 FYNNEI. CDR3 length equals 13 residues. The CDR3 bases are TGTGCCAGCAGTGAAGACAGGGTAGACGGCTACACCTTC. This codes for CASSEDRVDGYTF.